Below, 14 T cell receptor beta chains from the same sample are listed, as sequenced in a study of T cell responses to AZD1222 COVID-19 vaccine. Sequencing used immunoSEQ multiplex PCR; TCRdb keeps in-frame clones, though not all of them. This table holds fewer than 55,000 clones, around 85% found once. The source material was peripheral blood, sampled on day 0 of MenACWY control vaccination. These receptors all come from an adult in good health.

The CDR3 DNA sequence: TGTGCCAGCAGCTTAGTGGGTTCACCGAACTACGAGCAGTACGTC. Protein: CASSLVGSPNYEQYV. The V call is TRBV11-2, the J call TRBJ2-7; D unclear. This CDR3 contains 15 residues. Trimming pared 1 base from V and 3 bases from J, leaving 13 bases between. Germline CDR1 is SGHAT and CDR2 is FQNNGV.

The chain joins TRBV7-9 to TRBJ1-1; 8 nucleotides agree with TRBD1. The CDR3 has 15 residues. V was pared by 7 bases and J by 1 base, with 8 bases of the junction left unmatched. Germline assignment: CDR1 SEHNR and CDR2 FQNEAQ (reference sequence). The CDR3 DNA follows: TGTGCCAGCAACGGTTCAGGGGGCAGGAACACTGAAGCTTTCTTT. This gives the protein CASNGSGGRNTEAFF. The whole variable domain, filled in from reference TRBV7-9 and TRBJ1-1, reads DTGVSQNPRHKITKRGQNVTFRCDPISEHNRLYWYRQTLGQGPEFLTYFQNEAQLEKSRLLSDRFSAERPKGSFSTLEIQRTEQGDSAMYLCASNGSGGRNTEAFFGQGTRLTVV.

The chain couples TRBV10-2 to TRBJ2-1; 9 bases map to TRBD1. Trimming removed 1 base from V and 9 bases from J; junction bases left unmatched: 4. CDR1 is WSHSY and CDR2 is SAAADI in the germline V gene. The CDR3 length is 14 residues. The CDR3 loop reads CASSEWTGEVEQFF. The DNA for the CDR3 is TGCGCCAGCAGTGAGTGGACAGGGGAGGTTGAGCAGTTCTTC.

The V call is TRBV28, the J call TRBJ1-6; TRBD1 is a possible D gene (5 bases). The V gene lost 6 bases and the J gene lost 8 bases, with 11 bases spanning the gap. Per germline, CDR1 MDHEN and CDR2 SYDVKM. The CDR3 totals 13 residues. The CDR3 DNA reads as TGTGCCAGCAGCAGGGAATGGGATTCACCCCTCCACTTT. Protein sequence: CASSREWDSPLHF.

The V and J genes are TRBV30 and TRBJ1-1; no definite D call. The CDR3 sequence is 14 residues long. Germline V gene sequence: CDR1 GTSNPN, CDR2 SVGIG (reference sequence). V lost 3 bases to trimming and J lost 3 bases, with 14 bases between them. The CDR3 loop is CAWRAGEWDTEAFF. The CDR3 nucleotides are TGTGCCTGGAGGGCGGGCGAGTGGGACACTGAAGCTTTCTTT.

This chain uses TRBV29-1 with TRBJ1-1; no clear D gene. Looked up from germline, CDR1 is SQVTM and CDR2 is ANQGSEA. This CDR3 contains 11 residues. V was clipped by 5 bases and J by 7 bases, with 11 bases between them. The CDR3 spells CSVLNWDEAFF. The DNA for the CDR3 is TGCAGCGTTCTTAATTGGGATGAAGCTTTCTTT.

The CDR3 region is CAWSGGRASGAYSNQPQHF. For the CDR3, the DNA is TGTGCCTGGAGTGGAGGCAGGGCGTCAGGAGCATATAGCAATCAGCCCCAGCATTTT. The chain couples TRBV30 to TRBJ1-5, with a weak D call TRBD1 (5 bases). The CDR3 sequence is 19 residues long. Deletions cut 1 base from V and 0 bases from J, with 22 bases between. Germline values: CDR1 GTSNPN, CDR2 SVGIG (reference sequence).

The V gene is TRBV5-1, the J gene TRBJ1-2; tentative D call: TRBD1 (5 bases). The germline V gene has CDR1 SGHRS and CDR2 YFSETQ. The ends were cut back, 3 bases at V and 8 bases at J, with 11 bases in the middle. The CDR3 has 12 residues. The CDR3 DNA reads TGCGCCAGCAGCTCGCACTGGGACGGCTACACCTTC. Translating gives CASSSHWDGYTF.

V gene TRBV6-6 combines with J gene TRBJ2-7; 9 bases are shared with TRBD1. The CDR3 covers 14 residues. The V gene's germline CDR1 is MNHNY and CDR2 SVGAGI (reference sequence). J was trimmed by 6 bases and V by 6 bases; bases with no gene match: 9. Here the CDR3 DNA reads TGTGCCAGCAGGCGGACAGGGGTCGGCGGCGAGCAGTACGTC. Translated, it gives CASRRTGVGGEQYV.

The chain uses TRBV5-4 and TRBJ2-3; tentative D call: TRBD1 (6 bases). Looked up from germline, CDR1 is SGHNT and CDR2 is YYREEE (reference sequence). V was shortened by 6 bases and J by 2 bases, with 16 bases between the two germline ends. This CDR3 is built from 15 residues. In nucleotides, the CDR3 is TGTGCCAGCACCCCCAGGACAGATAACACAGATACGCAGTATTTT. Its protein is CASTPRTDNTDTQYF.

This clone was seen more than once but under ten times. CDR3 sequence (DNA): TGCGCCAGCAGCTTGGAAGTTGCAGCGGGCTACACAGATACGCAGTATTTT. Protein sequence: CASSLEVAAGYTDTQYF. The chain couples TRBV5-1 to TRBJ2-3; D is possibly TRBD2 (6 bases). CDR1 SGHRS and CDR2 YFSETQ come from the germline V gene. V lost 0 bases to trimming and J lost 2 bases, with 16 bases between them. This CDR3 region has 17 residues.

V usage is TRBV2 and J usage is TRBJ2-4, with D hard to call. Trimming took 7 bases from V and 5 from J, leaving 9 bases between them. In germline, CDR1 is SNHLY, CDR2 FYNNEI. The CDR3 has 12 amino acids. As DNA, the CDR3 is TGTGCCAGCAAGTCCCAGCAAAACATTCAGTACTTC. Its translation: CASKSQQNIQYF.

This chain joins TRBV5-8 and TRBJ1-1; possible D gene TRBD1, 5 bases. V was trimmed by 4 bases and J by 0 bases, leaving 13 bases between them. The length of the CDR3 is 15 residues. Germline V gene data show CDR1 as SGHTS and CDR2 as YDEGEE. CDR3 nucleotides: TGTGCCAGCAGCCCCCGGGGGGGGATGAACACTGAAGCTTTCTTT. This gives the protein CASSPRGGMNTEAFF. The full variable domain, its missing parts supplied by reference TRBV5-8 and TRBJ1-1, is EAGVTQSPTHLIKTRGQQATLRCSPISGHTSVYWYQQALGLGLQFLLWYDEGEERNRGNFPPRFSGRQFPNYSSELNVNALELEDSALYLCASSPRGGMNTEAFFGQGTRLTVV.

The CDR3 DNA reads TGTGCCAGCAGTTACCAAGAGAACACTGAAGCTTTCTTT. This sequence encodes CASSYQENTEAFF. V usage is TRBV6-5 and J usage is TRBJ1-1; D is ambiguous. This CDR3 region has 13 residues. The V gene's germline CDR1 is MNHEY and CDR2 SVGAGI. Trimming shortened V by 2 bases and J by 1 base, and 5 bases separated the two germline ends.